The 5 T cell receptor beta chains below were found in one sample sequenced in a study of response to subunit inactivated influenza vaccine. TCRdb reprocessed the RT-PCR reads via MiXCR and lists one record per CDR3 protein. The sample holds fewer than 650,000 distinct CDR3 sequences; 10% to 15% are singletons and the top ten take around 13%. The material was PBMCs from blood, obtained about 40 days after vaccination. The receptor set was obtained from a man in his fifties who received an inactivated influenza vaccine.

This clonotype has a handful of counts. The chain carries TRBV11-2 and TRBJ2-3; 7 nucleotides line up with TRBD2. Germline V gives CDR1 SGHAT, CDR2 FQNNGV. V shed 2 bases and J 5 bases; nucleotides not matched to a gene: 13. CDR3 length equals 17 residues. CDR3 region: CASSLISGPWTGDTQYF. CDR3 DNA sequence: TGTGCCAGCAGCTTAATTAGCGGGCCTTGGACGGGAGATACGCAGTATTTT.

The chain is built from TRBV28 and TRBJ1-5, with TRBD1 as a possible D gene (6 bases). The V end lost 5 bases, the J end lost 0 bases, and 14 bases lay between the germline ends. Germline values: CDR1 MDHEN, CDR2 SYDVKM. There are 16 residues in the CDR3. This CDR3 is CASSLQKQGSNQPQHF. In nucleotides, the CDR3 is TGTGCCAGCAGTCTCCAGAAACAGGGTAGCAATCAGCCCCAGCATTTT.

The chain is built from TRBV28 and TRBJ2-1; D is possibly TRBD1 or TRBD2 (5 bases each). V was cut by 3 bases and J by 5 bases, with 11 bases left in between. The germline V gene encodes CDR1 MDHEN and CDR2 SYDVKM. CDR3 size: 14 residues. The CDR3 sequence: CASSLHGTNNEQFF. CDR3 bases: TGTGCCAGCAGTTTGCACGGGACCAACAATGAGCAGTTCTTC.

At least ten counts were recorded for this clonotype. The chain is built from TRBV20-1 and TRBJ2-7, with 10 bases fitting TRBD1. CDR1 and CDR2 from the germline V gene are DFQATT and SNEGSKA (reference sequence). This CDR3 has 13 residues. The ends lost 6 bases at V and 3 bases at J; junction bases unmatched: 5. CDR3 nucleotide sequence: TGCAGTGCGAGACAGGGGGCCAACTACGAGCAGTACTTC. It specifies CSARQGANYEQYF.

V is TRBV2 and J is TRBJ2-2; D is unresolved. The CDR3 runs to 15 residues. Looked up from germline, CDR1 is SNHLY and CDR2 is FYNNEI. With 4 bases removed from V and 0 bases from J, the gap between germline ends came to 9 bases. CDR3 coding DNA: TGTGCCAGCAGTGTTGGGAATTCGAACACCGGGGAGCTGTTTTTT. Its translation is CASSVGNSNTGELFF.